This T cell receptor (beta chain) appears in the sequencing data of a study of preoperative IRX-2 immunotherapy in early breast cancer. Repertoires were generated with immunoSEQ multiplex PCR, while TCRdb's copy carries only in-frame clones and drops some. The table records around 95,000 clones, 70% to 90% of them present only once. Treatment noted: preoperative locoregional IRX-2 cytokine immunotherapy. Preoperative locoregional IRX-2 cytokine immunotherapy was tested in the phase Ib source study. Material: tumor tissue, obtained after IRX-2 immunotherapy. This clonotype was sampled from a human donor with breast cancer.

CDR3 region: CASSPWADSYNEQFF. DNA for the CDR3: TGCGCCAGCAGCCCCTGGGCAGACTCCTACAATGAGCAGTTCTTC. J is TRBJ2-1 and V is TRBV5-1; no clear D gene. This CDR3 has 15 residues. Trimming pared 4 bases from V and 0 bases from J, leaving 11 bases between. From germline, CDR1 is SGHRS and CDR2 YFSETQ.